This TCR beta chain was sequenced during a study of lymphopenia after photon versus proton radiotherapy. Method: immunoSEQ multiplex PCR; TCRdb's copy keeps in-frame clones and lacks some. The profile shows fewer than 50,000 clones, approximately 83% of them singletons. Study results and limitations: Under photons, naive T cells and diversity fell while effector/memory populations rose. After the lymphocyte nadir, photon-treated repertoires showed oligoclonal expansion, especially of CD8+ Temra cells. In patients who died, overall survival fell as post-nadir TCR diversity dropped more. Only patients who died were analyzed for survival; proton advantage is unproven.

On this clone: Its antigen remains unidentified.

The sequences come from peripheral blood, collected from a patient treated with photon-based radiotherapy. The receptor was derived from a man aged 40-49 years with gastric cancer.

In DNA, the CDR3 is TGTGCCAGCAGCCTCAACAGGGGCTCTGAAGCTTTCTTT. Translated: CASSLNRGSEAFF. The rearrangement uses TRBV7-3 and TRBJ1-1; 7 nucleotides line up with TRBD1. CDR1 and CDR2 (germline): SGHTA, FQGTGA. The CDR3 is 13 residues long. V gave up 5 bases and J gave up 6 bases; unmatched junction bases: 6.